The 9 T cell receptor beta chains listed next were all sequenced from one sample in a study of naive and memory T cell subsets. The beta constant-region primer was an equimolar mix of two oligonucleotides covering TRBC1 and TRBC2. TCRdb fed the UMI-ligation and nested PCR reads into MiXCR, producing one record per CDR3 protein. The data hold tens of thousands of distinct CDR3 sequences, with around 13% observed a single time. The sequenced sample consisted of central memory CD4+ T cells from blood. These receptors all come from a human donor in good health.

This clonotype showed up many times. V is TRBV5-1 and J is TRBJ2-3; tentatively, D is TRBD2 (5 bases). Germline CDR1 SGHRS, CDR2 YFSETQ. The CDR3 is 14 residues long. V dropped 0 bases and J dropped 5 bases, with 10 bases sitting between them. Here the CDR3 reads CASSLGEIRDTQYF. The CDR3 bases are TGCGCCAGCAGCTTGGGGGAGATCAGAGATACGCAGTATTTT.

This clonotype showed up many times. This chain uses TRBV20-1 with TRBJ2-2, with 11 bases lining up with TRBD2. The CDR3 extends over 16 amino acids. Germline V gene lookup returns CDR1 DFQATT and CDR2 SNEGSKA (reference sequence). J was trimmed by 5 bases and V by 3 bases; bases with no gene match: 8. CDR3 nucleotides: TGCAGTGCTAGTACCCTAGCGGGAGGAGGGACCGGGGAGCTGTTTTTT. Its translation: CSASTLAGGGTGELFF.

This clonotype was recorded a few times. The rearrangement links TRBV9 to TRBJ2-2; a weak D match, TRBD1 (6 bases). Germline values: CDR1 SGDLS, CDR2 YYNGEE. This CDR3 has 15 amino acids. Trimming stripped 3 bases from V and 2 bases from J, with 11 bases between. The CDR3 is CASSAGQTNTGELFF. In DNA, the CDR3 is TGTGCCAGCAGCGCCGGACAGACTAACACCGGGGAGCTGTTTTTT. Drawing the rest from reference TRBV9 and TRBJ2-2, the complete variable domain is DSGVTQTPKHLITATGQRVTLRCSPRSGDLSVYWYQQSLDQGLQFLIQYYNGEERAKGNILERFSAQQFPDLHSELNLSSLELGDSALYFCASSAGQTNTGELFFGEGSRLTVL.

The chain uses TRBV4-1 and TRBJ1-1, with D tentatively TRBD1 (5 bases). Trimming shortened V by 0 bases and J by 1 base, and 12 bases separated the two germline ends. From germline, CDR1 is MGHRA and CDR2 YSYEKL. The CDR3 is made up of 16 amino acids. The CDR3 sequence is CASSQDGAMGNTEAFF. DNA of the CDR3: TGCGCCAGCAGCCAAGACGGGGCTATGGGGAACACTGAAGCTTTCTTT.

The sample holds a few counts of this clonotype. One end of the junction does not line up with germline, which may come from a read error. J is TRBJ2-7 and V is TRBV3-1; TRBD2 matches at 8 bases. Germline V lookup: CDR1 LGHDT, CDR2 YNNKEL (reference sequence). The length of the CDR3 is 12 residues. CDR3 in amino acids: CASSQDRNGRAF. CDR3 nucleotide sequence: TGTGCCAGCAGCCAAGATCGGAACGGGAGGGCCTTC.

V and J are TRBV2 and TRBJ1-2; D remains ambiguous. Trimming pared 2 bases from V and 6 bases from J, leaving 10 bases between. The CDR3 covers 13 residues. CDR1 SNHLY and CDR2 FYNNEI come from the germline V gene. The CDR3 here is CASSEQNRHGYTF. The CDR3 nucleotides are TGTGCCAGCAGTGAACAGAACCGACATGGCTACACCTTC. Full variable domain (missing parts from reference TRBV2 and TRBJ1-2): EPEVTQTPSHQVTQMGQEVILRCVPISNHLYFYWYRQILGQKVEFLVSFYNNEISEKSEIFDDQFSVERPDGSNFTLKIRSTKLEDSAMYFCASSEQNRHGYTFGSGTRLTVV.

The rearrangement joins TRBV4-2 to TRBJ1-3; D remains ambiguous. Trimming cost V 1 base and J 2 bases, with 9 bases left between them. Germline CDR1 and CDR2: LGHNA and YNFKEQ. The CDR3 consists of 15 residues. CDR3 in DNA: TGTGCCAGCAGCCAAGTCGCGGGAACTGGAAACACCATATATTTT. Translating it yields CASSQVAGTGNTIYF.

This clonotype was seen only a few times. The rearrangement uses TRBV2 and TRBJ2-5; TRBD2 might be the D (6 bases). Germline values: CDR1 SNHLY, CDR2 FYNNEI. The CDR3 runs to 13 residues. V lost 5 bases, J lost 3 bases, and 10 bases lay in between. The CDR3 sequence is CASSRVAEETQYF. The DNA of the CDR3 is TGTGCCAGCAGTCGGGTAGCGGAAGAGACCCAGTACTTC. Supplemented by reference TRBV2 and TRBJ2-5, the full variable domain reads EPEVTQTPSHQVTQMGQEVILRCVPISNHLYFYWYRQILGQKVEFLVSFYNNEISEKSEIFDDQFSVERPDGSNFTLKIRSTKLEDSAMYFCASSRVAEETQYFGPGTRLLVL.

The CDR3 DNA reads as TGTGCCAGCAGTGAAGCTAGTCAGTGGGGTAGAAATCAGCCCCAGCATTTT. It translates to CASSEASQWGRNQPQHF. This chain joins TRBV2 and TRBJ1-5; D is ambiguous. V shed 0 bases and J shed 4 bases, with 16 bases lying between them. Per germline, CDR1 SNHLY and CDR2 FYNNEI. This CDR3 has 17 residues.